This TCR beta chain was captured in a study of OX40 agonist ivuxolimab in advanced cancers. Overall study findings and caveats: Clonal expansion from baseline to week 6 occurred in both CD4+ and CD8+ T cells.

In germline, CDR1 is SGHTA, CDR2 FQGTGA. This CDR3 region has 13 residues. Between the trimmed V and J ends, which lost 5 bases and 4 bases, there was a span of 11 bases. In regard to this clone: Its target is unknown.

Using immunoSEQ multiplex PCR, the repertoire was profiled, and TCRdb retains in-frame clones only, with some absent. This sample has approximately 70,000 clones, with around 88% found just once. V gene TRBV7-3 combines with J gene TRBJ1-1; D unresolved. Sample: CD4+ or CD8+ T cells sorted from blood, taken in a trial of the OX40 agonist ivuxolimab. This TCR came from an adult with an advanced solid tumor such as melanoma, head and neck, liver or kidney cancer. The CDR3 here is CASSQTVGTEAFF. CDR3 DNA sequence: TGTGCCAGCAGCCAGACCGTGGGCACTGAAGCTTTCTTT.